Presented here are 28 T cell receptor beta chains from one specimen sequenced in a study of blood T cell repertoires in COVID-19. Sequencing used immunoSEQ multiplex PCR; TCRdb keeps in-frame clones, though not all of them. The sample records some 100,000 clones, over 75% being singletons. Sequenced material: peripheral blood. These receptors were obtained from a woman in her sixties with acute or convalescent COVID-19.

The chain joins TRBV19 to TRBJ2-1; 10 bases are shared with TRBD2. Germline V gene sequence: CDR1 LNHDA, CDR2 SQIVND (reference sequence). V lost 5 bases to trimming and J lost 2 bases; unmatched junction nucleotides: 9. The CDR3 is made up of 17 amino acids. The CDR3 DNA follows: TGTGCCAGTAGTGCGGCTAGCGGGAGTCTCCCCTACAATGAGCAGTTCTTC. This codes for CASSAASGSLPYNEQFF.

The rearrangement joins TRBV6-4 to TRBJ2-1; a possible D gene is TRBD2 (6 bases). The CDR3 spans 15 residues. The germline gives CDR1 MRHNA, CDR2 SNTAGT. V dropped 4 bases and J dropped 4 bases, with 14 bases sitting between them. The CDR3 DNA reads TGTGCCAGCAGTGGGGGACTCCCACCTTACAATGAGCAGTTCTTC. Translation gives CASSGGLPPYNEQFF.

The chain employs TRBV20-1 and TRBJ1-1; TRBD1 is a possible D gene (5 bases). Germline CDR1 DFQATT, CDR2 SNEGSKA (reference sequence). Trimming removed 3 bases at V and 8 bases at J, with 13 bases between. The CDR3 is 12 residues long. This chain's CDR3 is CSASFSGQEAFF. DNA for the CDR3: TGCAGTGCTAGTTTTAGCGGACAAGAAGCTTTCTTT.

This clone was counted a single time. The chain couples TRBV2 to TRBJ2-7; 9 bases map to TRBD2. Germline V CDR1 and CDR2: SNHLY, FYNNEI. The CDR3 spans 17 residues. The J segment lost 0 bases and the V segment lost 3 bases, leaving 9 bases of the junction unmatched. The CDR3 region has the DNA TGTGCCAGCAGTGACTCCGGGACTAGCTCTATCTCCTACGAGCAGTACGTC. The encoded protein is CASSDSGTSSISYEQYV.

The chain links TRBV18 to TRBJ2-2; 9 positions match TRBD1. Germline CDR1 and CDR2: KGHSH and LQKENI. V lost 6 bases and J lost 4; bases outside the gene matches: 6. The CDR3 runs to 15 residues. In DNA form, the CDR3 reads TGTGCCAGCTCTCGTCAGACAGGGGGCACCGGGGAGCTGTTTTTT. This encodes CASSRQTGGTGELFF.

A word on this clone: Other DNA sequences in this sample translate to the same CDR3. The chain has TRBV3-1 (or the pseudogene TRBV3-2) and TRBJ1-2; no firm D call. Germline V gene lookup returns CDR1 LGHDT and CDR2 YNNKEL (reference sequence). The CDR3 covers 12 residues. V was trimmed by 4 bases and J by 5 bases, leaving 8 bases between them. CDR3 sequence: CASSPDTYGYTF. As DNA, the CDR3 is TGTGCCAGCAGCCCCGACACTTATGGCTACACCTTC.

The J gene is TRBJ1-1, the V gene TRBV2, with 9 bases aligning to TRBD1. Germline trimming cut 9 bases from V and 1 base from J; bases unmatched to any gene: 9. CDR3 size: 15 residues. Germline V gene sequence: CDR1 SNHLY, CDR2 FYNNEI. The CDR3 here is CASSRDRVRNTEAFF. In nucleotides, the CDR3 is TGTGCCAGTAGCCGGGACAGGGTTAGGAACACTGAAGCTTTCTTT.

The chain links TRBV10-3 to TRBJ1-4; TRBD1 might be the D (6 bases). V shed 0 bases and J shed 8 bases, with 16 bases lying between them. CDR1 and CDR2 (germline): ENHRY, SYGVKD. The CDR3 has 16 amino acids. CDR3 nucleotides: TGTGCCATCAGTGAGTCACTACAGGGAAGTGAAGAAAAACTGTTTTTT. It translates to CAISESLQGSEEKLFF.

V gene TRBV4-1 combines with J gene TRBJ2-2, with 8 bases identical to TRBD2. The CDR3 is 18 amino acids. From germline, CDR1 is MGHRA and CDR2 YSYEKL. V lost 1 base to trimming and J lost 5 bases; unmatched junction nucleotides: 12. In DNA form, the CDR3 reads TGCGCCAGCAGCCAAGGGACCTTAGCGGGAAGGCGAACCGGGGAGCTGTTTTTT. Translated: CASSQGTLAGRRTGELFF.

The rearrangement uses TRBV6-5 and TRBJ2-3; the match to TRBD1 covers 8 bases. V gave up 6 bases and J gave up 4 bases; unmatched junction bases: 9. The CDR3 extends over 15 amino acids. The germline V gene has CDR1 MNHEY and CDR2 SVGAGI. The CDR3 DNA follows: TGTGCCAGCAGGCTGACAGGGGATTTCCCAGATACGCAGTATTTT. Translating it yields CASRLTGDFPDTQYF.

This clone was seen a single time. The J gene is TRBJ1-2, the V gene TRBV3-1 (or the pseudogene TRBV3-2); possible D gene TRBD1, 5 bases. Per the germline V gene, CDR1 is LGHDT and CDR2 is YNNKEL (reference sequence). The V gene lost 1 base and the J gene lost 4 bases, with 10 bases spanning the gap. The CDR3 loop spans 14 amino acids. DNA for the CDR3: TGTGCCAGCAGCCAAGGCGGGGGGGGCTATGGCTACACCTTC. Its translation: CASSQGGGGYGYTF.

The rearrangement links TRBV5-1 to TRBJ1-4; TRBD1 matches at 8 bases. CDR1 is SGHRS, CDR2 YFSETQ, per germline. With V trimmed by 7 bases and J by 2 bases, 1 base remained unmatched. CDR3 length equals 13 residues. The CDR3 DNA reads TGCGCCAGCGGGACAGGCACTAATGAAAAACTGTTTTTT. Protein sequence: CASGTGTNEKLFF.

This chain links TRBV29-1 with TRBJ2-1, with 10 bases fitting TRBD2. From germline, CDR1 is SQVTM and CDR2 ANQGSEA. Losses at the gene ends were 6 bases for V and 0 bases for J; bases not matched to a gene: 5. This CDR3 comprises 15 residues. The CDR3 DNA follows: TGCAGCGTAAGCGGGAGGGAGAGCTCCTACAATGAGCAGTTCTTC. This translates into CSVSGRESSYNEQFF.

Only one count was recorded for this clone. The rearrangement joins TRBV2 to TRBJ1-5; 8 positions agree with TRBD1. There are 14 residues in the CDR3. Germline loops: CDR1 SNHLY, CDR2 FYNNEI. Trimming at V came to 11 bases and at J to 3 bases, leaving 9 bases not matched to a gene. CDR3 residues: CAGSGTGDNQPQHF. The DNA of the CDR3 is TGTGCCGGCTCCGGGACAGGAGACAATCAGCCCCAGCATTTT.

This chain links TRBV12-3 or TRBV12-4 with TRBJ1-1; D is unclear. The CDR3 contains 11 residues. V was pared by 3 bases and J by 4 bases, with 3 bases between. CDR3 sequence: CASSFGTEAFF. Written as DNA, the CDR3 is TGTGCCAGCAGTTTCGGCACTGAAGCTTTCTTT.

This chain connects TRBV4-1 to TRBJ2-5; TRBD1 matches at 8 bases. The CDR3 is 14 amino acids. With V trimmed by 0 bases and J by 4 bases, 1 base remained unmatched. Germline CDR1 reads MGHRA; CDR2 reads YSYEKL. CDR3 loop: CASSQDTGGETQYF. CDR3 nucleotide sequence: TGCGCCAGCAGCCAAGATACAGGGGGAGAGACCCAGTACTTC.

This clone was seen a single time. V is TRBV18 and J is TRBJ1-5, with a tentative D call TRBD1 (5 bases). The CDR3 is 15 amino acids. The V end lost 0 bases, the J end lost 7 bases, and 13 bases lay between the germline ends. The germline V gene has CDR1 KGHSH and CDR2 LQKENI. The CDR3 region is CASSPPGRAGQPQHF. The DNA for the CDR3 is TGTGCCAGCTCACCACCGGGCAGGGCAGGGCAGCCCCAGCATTTT.

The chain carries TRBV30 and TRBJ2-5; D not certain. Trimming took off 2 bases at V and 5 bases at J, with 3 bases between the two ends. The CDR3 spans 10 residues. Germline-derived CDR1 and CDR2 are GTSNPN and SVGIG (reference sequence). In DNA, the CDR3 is TGTGCCTGGAGTTCTGAGACCCAGTACTTC. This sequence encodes CAWSSETQYF.

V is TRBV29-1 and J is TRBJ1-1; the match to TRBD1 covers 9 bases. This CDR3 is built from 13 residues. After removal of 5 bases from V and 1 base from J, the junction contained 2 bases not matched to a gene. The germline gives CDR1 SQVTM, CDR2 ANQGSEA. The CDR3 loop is CSVTGGKNTEAFF. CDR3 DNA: TGCAGCGTTACAGGGGGCAAGAACACTGAAGCTTTCTTT. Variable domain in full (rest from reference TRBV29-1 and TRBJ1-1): SAVISQKPSRDICQRGTSLTIQCQVDSQVTMMFWYRQQPGQSLTLIATANQGSEATYESGFVIDKFPISRPNLTFSTLTVSNMSPEDSSIYLCSVTGGKNTEAFFGQGTRLTVV.

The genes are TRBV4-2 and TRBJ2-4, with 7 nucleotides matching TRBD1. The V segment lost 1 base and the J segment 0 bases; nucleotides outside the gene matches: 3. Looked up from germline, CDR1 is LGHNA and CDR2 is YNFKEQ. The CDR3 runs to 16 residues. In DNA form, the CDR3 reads TGTGCCAGCAGCCAAGTAGGGGGCTTAGCCAAAAACATTCAGTACTTC. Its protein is CASSQVGGLAKNIQYF.

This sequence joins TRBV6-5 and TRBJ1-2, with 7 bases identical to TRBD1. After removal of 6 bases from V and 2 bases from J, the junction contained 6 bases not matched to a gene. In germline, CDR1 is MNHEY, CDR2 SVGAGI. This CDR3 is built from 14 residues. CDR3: CASSYRGLNYGYTF. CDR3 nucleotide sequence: TGTGCCAGCAGCTACAGGGGTCTAAACTATGGCTACACCTTC.

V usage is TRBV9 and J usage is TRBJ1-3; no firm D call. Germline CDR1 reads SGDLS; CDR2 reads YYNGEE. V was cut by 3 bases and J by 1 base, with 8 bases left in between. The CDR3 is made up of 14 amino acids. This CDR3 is CASSDSGSGNTIYF. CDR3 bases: TGTGCCAGCAGCGACTCGGGGTCTGGAAACACCATATATTTT.

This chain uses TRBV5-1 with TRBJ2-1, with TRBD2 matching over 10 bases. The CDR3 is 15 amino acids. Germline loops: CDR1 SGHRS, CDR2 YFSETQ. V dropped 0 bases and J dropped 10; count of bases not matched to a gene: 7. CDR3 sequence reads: CASSLGEREGGEQFF. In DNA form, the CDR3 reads TGCGCCAGCAGCTTGGGGGAGCGGGAGGGCGGAGAGCAGTTCTTC.

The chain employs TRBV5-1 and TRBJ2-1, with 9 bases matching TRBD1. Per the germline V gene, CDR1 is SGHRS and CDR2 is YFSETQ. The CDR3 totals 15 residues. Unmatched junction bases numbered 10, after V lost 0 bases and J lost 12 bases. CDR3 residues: CASSLVTGGGYRQFF. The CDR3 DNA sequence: TGCGCCAGCAGCTTGGTGACAGGGGGAGGCTACCGGCAGTTCTTC.

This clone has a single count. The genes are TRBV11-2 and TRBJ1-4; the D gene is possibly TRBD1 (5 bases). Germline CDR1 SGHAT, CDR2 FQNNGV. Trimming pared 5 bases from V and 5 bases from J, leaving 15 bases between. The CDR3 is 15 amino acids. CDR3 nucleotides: TGTGCCAGCAGCAAAGTTGGGGGGAAAAATGAAAAACTGTTTTTT. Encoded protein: CASSKVGGKNEKLFF.

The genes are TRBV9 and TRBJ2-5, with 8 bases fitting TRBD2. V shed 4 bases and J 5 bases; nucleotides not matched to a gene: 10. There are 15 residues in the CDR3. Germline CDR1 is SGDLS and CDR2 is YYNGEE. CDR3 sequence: CASSPPSGSRETQYF. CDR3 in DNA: TGTGCCAGCAGCCCCCCGAGCGGGAGTAGGGAGACCCAGTACTTC.

Here the CDR3 reads CASSSPGGGSSYNEQFF. CDR3 in DNA: TGTGCCAGCAGCTCCCCGGGGGGGGGCAGCTCCTACAATGAGCAGTTCTTC. V is TRBV7-2 and J is TRBJ2-1; 8 bases are shared with TRBD2. CDR3 length equals 17 residues. Losses at the gene ends were 4 bases for V and 0 bases for J; bases not matched to a gene: 8. Germline CDR1 and CDR2: SGHTA and FQGNSA.

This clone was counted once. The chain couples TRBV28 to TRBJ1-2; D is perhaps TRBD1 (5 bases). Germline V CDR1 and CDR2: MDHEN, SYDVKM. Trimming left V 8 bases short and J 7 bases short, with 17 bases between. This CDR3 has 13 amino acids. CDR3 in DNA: TGTGCCAGCGGCGGCTCCCCGGGGGTTGGCTACACCTTC. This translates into CASGGSPGVGYTF.